These T cell receptor beta chains were read from a single sample in a study of Ad26.COV2.S vaccination and SARS-CoV-2 variants. The protocol was immunoSEQ multiplex PCR, while the TCRdb copy is restricted to in-frame clones and leaves out a portion. The profile shows roughly 500,000 clones, approximately 89% of them singletons. Sequences were derived from peripheral blood, sampled in a trial of Ad26.COV2.S vaccine versus placebo. Source of these receptors: a person between 18 and 65 years old who received the Ad26.COV2.S COVID-19 vaccine or a placebo. Each CDR3 is given with its conserved first and last residue. A D gene is named only where the DNA matches it firmly. Rows may omit the clone size; those that give it use once, few, many or a size class.

v_gene	j_gene	d_gene	abundance	CDR3aa	CDR3nt
TRBV6-5	TRBJ1-5	.	.	CASSPTIYSNQPQHF	TGTGCCAGCAGCCCCACAATCTATAGCAATCAGCCCCAGCATTTT
TRBV27	TRBJ2-2	.	.	CASSHLRQGTGELFF	TGTGCCAGCAGTCACCTACGTCAGGGGACCGGGGAGCTGTTTTTT
TRBV6-5	TRBJ1-4	TRBD1	.	CASIRVRGQGKLFF	TGTGCCAGCATCCGTGTTAGGGGGCAAGGAAAACTGTTTTTT
TRBV10-3	TRBJ2-1	.	.	CAISQSPGGYNEQFF	TGTGCCATCAGCCAATCCCCAGGGGGGTACAATGAGCAGTTCTTC
TRBV24-1	TRBJ1-4	.	.	CATSDLGGTNEKLFF	TGTGCCACCAGTGATTTAGGGGGGACTAATGAAAAACTGTTTTTT
TRBV11-3	TRBJ1-5	.	.	CASSLDLSWGTGNTNQPQHF	TGTGCCAGCAGCTTAGATTTATCGTGGGGAACGGGCAACACAAATCAGCCCCAGCATTTT
TRBV28	TRBJ1-2	.	.	CASSLWTRGSDYGYTF	TGTGCCAGCAGTTTATGGACGAGGGGCAGCGACTATGGCTACACCTTC
TRBV7-2	TRBJ1-5	.	.	CASSPGPFYGQPQHF	TGTGCCAGCAGCCCCGGGCCCTTTTACGGTCAGCCCCAGCATTTT
TRBV5-1	TRBJ2-1	.	.	CASSLVMRDNEQFF	TGCGCCAGCAGCTTAGTGATGCGAGACAATGAGCAGTTCTTC
TRBV28	TRBJ2-5	TRBD1	.	CASSIGTGSLQETQYF	TGTGCCAGCAGCATTGGGACAGGGAGTCTTCAAGAGACCCAGTACTTC
TRBV5-4	TRBJ2-1	TRBD1	.	CASSLAIQGYGTNEQFF	TGTGCCAGCAGCTTGGCAATACAGGGGTATGGAACTAATGAGCAGTTCTTC
TRBV5-1	TRBJ1-1	.	.	CASSFSGADTEAFF	TGCGCCAGCAGCTTTTCAGGGGCTGACACTGAAGCTTTCTTT
TRBV6-2/TRBV6-3	TRBJ2-3	TRBD2	.	CASSHPRGLAGYTDTQYF	TGTGCCAGCAGCCACCCCCGGGGACTAGCGGGATACACAGATACGCAGTATTTT
TRBV19	TRBJ1-2	.	.	CASSLSGTLRRLNGYTF	TGTGCCAGTAGTCTCTCCGGGACACTCCGGCGGTTGAATGGCTACACCTTC
TRBV24-1	TRBJ2-1	.	.	CATSERYNEQFF	TGTGCCACCAGTGAACGTTATAATGAGCAGTTCTTC
TRBV7-8	TRBJ2-6	.	.	CASSRSRVGANVLTF	TGTGCCAGCAGCCGGTCCCGGGTGGGGGCCAACGTCCTGACTTTC
TRBV24-1	TRBJ1-1	.	.	CATSDSKQGHTEAFF	TGTGCCACCAGTGATTCCAAACAGGGACACACTGAAGCTTTCTTT
TRBV5-4	TRBJ1-1	TRBD1	.	CASSRTGDFTEAFF	TGTGCCAGCAGCCGGACAGGGGACTTCACTGAAGCTTTCTTT
TRBV29-1	TRBJ2-1	TRBD2	.	CSVDLAGGGSEQFF	TGCAGCGTTGATCTAGCGGGAGGTGGTTCAGAGCAGTTCTTC
TRBV7-9	TRBJ2-1	TRBD1	.	CASSSRDRGHEQFF	TGTGCCAGCAGCTCCCGGGACAGGGGACACGAGCAGTTCTTC
TRBV19	TRBJ2-5	TRBD1	.	CASSSPRGIQETQYF	TGTGCCAGTAGTTCCCCCAGGGGGATACAAGAGACCCAGTACTTC
TRBV18	TRBJ1-5	.	few	CASSPPAEAGLVNQPQHF	TGTGCCAGCTCACCTCCGGCTGAGGCAGGGTTGGTTAATCAGCCCCAGCATTTT
TRBV29-1	TRBJ2-2	.	.	CSVKQGGGELFF	TGCAGCGTTAAACAGGGTGGCGGGGAGCTGTTTTTT
TRBV5-6	TRBJ1-2	.	.	CASSPGRTRSNYGYTF	TGTGCCAGCAGCCCCGGCCGCACACGAAGTAACTATGGCTACACCTTC
TRBV4-2	TRBJ2-3	TRBD2	.	CASSQEGLALPDTQYF	TGTGCCAGCAGCCAAGAGGGACTAGCTCTGCCAGATACGCAGTATTTT
TRBV10-3	TRBJ2-5	.	.	CAISEIGFETQYF	TGTGCCATCAGTGAAATAGGGTTCGAGACCCAGTACTTC
TRBV5-1	TRBJ2-5	.	.	CASSLGDLEKTQYF	TGCGCCAGCAGCTTGGGGGACCTGGAAAAGACCCAGTACTTC
TRBV15	TRBJ2-5	TRBD2	once	CATSIWEREALETQYF	TGTGCCACCAGCATTTGGGAGCGGGAGGCCCTGGAGACCCAGTACTTC
TRBV7-9	TRBJ1-1	.	.	CASSLVTGNTEAFF	TGTGCCAGCAGCTTAGTCACGGGGAACACTGAAGCTTTCTTT
TRBV24-1	TRBJ2-3	TRBD2	.	CATSDRTSGDTQYF	TGTGCCACCAGTGATCGGACTAGCGGAGATACGCAGTATTTT
TRBV29-1	TRBJ2-1	.	.	CSVAAVGGAVNEQFF	TGCAGCGTTGCGGCGGTTGGGGGAGCGGTCAATGAGCAGTTCTTC
TRBV5-1	TRBJ1-2	.	few	CASSRNRESNYGYTF	TGCGCCAGCAGCAGGAACAGGGAATCTAACTATGGCTACACCTTC
TRBV5-1	TRBJ1-2	TRBD1	.	CASSLGQGSYGYTF	TGCGCCAGCAGCTTGGGACAGGGGTCCTATGGCTACACCTTC
TRBV30	TRBJ2-7	.	.	CAWSPNYRLSYEQYF	TGTGCCTGGAGTCCGAACTACCGACTCTCCTACGAGCAGTACTTC
TRBV18	TRBJ2-1	.	.	CASSPLLDRANEQFF	TGTGCCAGCTCACCATTATTGGACAGAGCCAATGAGCAGTTCTTC
TRBV7-9	TRBJ2-7	.	.	CASSPGVVEQYF	TGTGCCAGCAGCCCCGGGGTGGTCGAGCAGTACTTC
TRBV28	TRBJ2-6	.	.	CASSFMGSGANVLTF	TGTGCCAGCAGTTTTATGGGGTCTGGGGCCAACGTCCTGACTTTC
TRBV3-1/TRBV3-2	TRBJ1-5	TRBD1	once	CASSQTHGQGNQPQHF	TGTGCCAGCAGCCAAACCCATGGACAGGGCAATCAGCCCCAGCATTTT
TRBV10-3	TRBJ2-5	TRBD1	.	CAISPGQQETQYF	TGTGCCATCAGTCCGGGACAGCAAGAGACCCAGTACTTC
TRBV5-1	TRBJ2-1	TRBD2	.	CASSLFSGTYNEQFF	TGCGCCAGCAGCCTTTTCAGCGGGACCTACAATGAGCAGTTCTTC
TRBV7-8	TRBJ1-3	.	.	CASSLLRNTIYF	TGTGCCAGCAGCTTATTGAGAAACACCATATATTTT
TRBV23-1	TRBJ2-1	TRBD1	.	CASSQPKDRSDEQFF	TGCGCCAGCAGTCAACCCAAGGACAGGTCGGATGAGCAGTTCTTC
TRBV9	TRBJ2-2	.	.	CASSGTFTGDLNTGELFF	TGTGCCAGCAGCGGCACTTTTACGGGGGACCTAAACACCGGGGAGCTGTTTTTT
TRBV9	TRBJ2-3	TRBD2	.	CASSVVPSGAGDTQYF	TGTGCCAGCAGCGTAGTCCCTAGCGGGGCTGGAGATACGCAGTATTTT
TRBV12-3/TRBV12-4	TRBJ1-2	TRBD1	few	CASTPTGYGYTF	TGTGCCAGCACCCCGACAGGGTATGGCTACACCTTC
TRBV6-5	TRBJ1-1	.	once	CASSYGSQGLNTEAFF	TGTGCCAGCAGTTACGGTTCTCAGGGATTGAACACTGAAGCTTTCTTT
TRBV29-1	TRBJ1-2	.	.	CSVPRGGNYGYTF	TGCAGCGTTCCCCGGGGGGGGAACTATGGCTACACCTTC
TRBV7-2	TRBJ2-3	.	.	CASSLVGGLTDTQYF	TGTGCCAGCAGCTTAGTTGGGGGCTTAACAGATACGCAGTATTTT
TRBV12-3/TRBV12-4	TRBJ1-1	.	.	CASSSRGDTEAFF	TGTGCCAGCAGTTCGCGGGGGGACACTGAAGCTTTCTTT